Below, one T cell receptor (beta chain) is given with its context. Its antigen is as yet unknown. These data originate in a study of cytomegalovirus exposure and HLA in healthy donors. Overall study findings and caveats: A link between a missense DCLRE1C variant and TCR beta V- and J-gene trimming emerged from a later analysis.

PCR amplification relied on 60 Vbeta primers (plus 13 Jbeta primers). Data came from immunoSEQ multiplex PCR; TCRdb stores just in-frame clones and leaves some out. The data hold around 39,000 clones, with 50% to 75% observed a single time. Each donor was healthy, and each was a bone marrow donor. Looked up from germline, CDR1 is SGHAT and CDR2 is FQNNGV. V shed 5 bases and J 8 bases; nucleotides not matched to a gene: 12. CDR3 length: 16 residues. This TCR was recovered from a human donor in good health. Material: PBMCs. The chain combines TRBV11-2 with TRBJ1-2, with TRBD1 matching 12 bases. CDR3: CASSHTPGTGGGGYTF. The CDR3 nucleotides read TGTGCCAGCAGCCACACACCGGGGACAGGGGGCGGGGGCTACACCTTC.